The source of this TCR beta chain is a study of blood T cells in healthy people across ages. Study-wide results and limits: Because sorting was not performed, PBMCs prevented conclusive naive versus antigen-experienced comparison.

Together with a sample-barcoded 5' primer, a J-beta primer mix was included in a second PCR lasting about 6 to 11 cycles. TCRdb reprocessed the 5' RACE reads via MiXCR and lists one record per CDR3 protein. Of 1.5 million to 2 million distinct CDR3 sequences in the sample, roughly 30% are singletons; the top ten hold roughly 8%. Turning to this clonotype: Its specificity is not known.

The sequence was collected from a woman aged 30 to 39 in good health. The sample comprised blood.

CDR3 in DNA: TGTGCCATCAGTGAGTCGGCAGGTAGCACAGATACGCAGTATTTT. It is translated as CAISESAGSTDTQYF. The genes are TRBV10-3 and TRBJ2-3; D gene unclear. The V gene lost 0 bases and the J gene lost 0 bases, with 7 bases spanning the gap. Germline assignment: CDR1 ENHRY and CDR2 SYGVKD. This CDR3 has 15 residues.